Presented here are 24 T cell receptor beta chains from one specimen sequenced in a study of Ad26.COV2.S vaccination and SARS-CoV-2 variants. Documented treatment: roughly 19 received Ad26.COV2.S at low or high dose, single or two shots; several received placebo; per-sample allocation not given. The samples date from day 63 after the first vaccine or placebo injection. Assay used: immunoSEQ multiplex PCR; TCRdb lists only in-frame clones, some missing. The top ten clones hold about 1.5% of a sample with hundreds of thousands of clones, around 89% of them seen once. This material consisted of peripheral blood, taken in a trial of Ad26.COV2.S vaccine versus placebo. These receptors were obtained from a person aged 18-65 years who received the Ad26.COV2.S COVID-19 vaccine or a placebo.

The chain recombines TRBV24-1 with TRBJ2-1; TRBD2 might be the D (6 bases). Germline-derived CDR1 and CDR2 are KGHDR and SFDVKD. This CDR3 comprises 15 residues. Trimming left V 3 bases short and J 4 bases short, with 12 bases between. This chain's CDR3 is CATSDTSRPYNEQFF. The CDR3, as DNA: TGTGCCACCAGTGATACTAGCCGCCCTTACAATGAGCAGTTCTTC.

This chain joins TRBV11-1 and TRBJ1-2; 7 bases line up with TRBD1. The CDR3 spans 13 residues. CDR1 is SGHAT and CDR2 is FQDESV in the germline V gene (reference sequence). The V and J ends lost 6 bases and 6 bases, in that order; junction bases with no gene match: 7. CDR3 coding DNA: TGTGCCAGCAGTTCAACAGGGACAGATGGCTACACCTTC. Its protein is CASSSTGTDGYTF.

CDR3 loop: CASSYLRGVDGYTF. CDR3 nucleotides: TGTGCCAGCAGTTACCTCAGGGGAGTCGATGGCTACACCTTC. This sequence joins TRBV6-2 or TRBV6-3 and TRBJ1-2; a possible D gene is TRBD1 (6 bases). The CDR3 totals 14 residues. V dropped 2 bases and J dropped 6 bases, with 13 bases sitting between them. The V gene's germline CDR1 is MNHEY and CDR2 SVGEGT.

The chain carries TRBV10-3 and TRBJ1-5, with D possibly being TRBD1 (6 bases). The CDR3 is made up of 15 amino acids. The germline CDR1 and CDR2 sequences are ENHRY and SYGVKD. The V and J ends lost 3 bases and 1 base respectively, with 10 bases between them. In DNA form, the CDR3 reads TGTGCCATCAGTGATACAGGGCGCAGCAATCAGCCCCAGCATTTT. It yields the protein CAISDTGRSNQPQHF.

This clone was observed once. This chain links TRBV3-1 (or the pseudogene TRBV3-2) with TRBJ1-1; D is uncertain. CDR3 length: 14 residues. The V end lost 1 base, the J end lost 1 base, and 7 bases lay between the germline ends. Germline CDR1 reads LGHDT; CDR2 reads YNNKEL (reference sequence). The CDR3 DNA reads TGTGCCAGCAGCCAAGTACCACAGAACACTGAAGCTTTCTTT. As protein: CASSQVPQNTEAFF.

J is TRBJ2-2 and V is TRBV27; D is perhaps TRBD2 (5 bases). With 2 bases removed from V and 6 bases from J, the gap between germline ends came to 10 bases. This CDR3 has 14 residues. CDR1 is MNHEY and CDR2 is SMNVEV in the germline V gene (reference sequence). The CDR3 loop reads CASSLGSSAGELFF. The CDR3 DNA reads TGTGCCAGCAGTTTAGGGAGCAGTGCCGGGGAGCTGTTTTTT.

The CDR3 sequence: CASSVEGQGINEAFF. The CDR3 coding sequence is TGTGCCAGCAGCGTAGAGGGACAGGGGATTAATGAAGCTTTCTTT. The chain joins TRBV9 to TRBJ1-1; 10 positions match TRBD1. The trim removed 0 bases at V and 7 bases at J, leaving 6 bases unmatched. The germline V gene encodes CDR1 SGDLS and CDR2 YYNGEE. CDR3 length equals 15 residues.

This chain joins TRBV6-1 and TRBJ1-1; no clear D gene. Deletions cut 1 base from V and 4 bases from J, with 10 bases between. This CDR3 spans 14 amino acids. CDR1 and CDR2 (germline): MNHNS, SASEGT. This CDR3 reads CASSEGSSRTEAFF. CDR3 DNA sequence: TGTGCCAGCAGTGAAGGGAGCTCGCGCACTGAAGCTTTCTTT.

This clone occurred once. The chain uses TRBV6-6 and TRBJ1-2; 10 bases agree with TRBD1. V gave up 6 bases and J gave up 4 bases; unmatched junction bases: 8. Looked up from germline, CDR1 is MNHNY and CDR2 is SVGAGI (reference sequence). The CDR3 is 15 residues long. The CDR3 protein is CASSPGQGSSYGYTF. In DNA, the CDR3 is TGTGCCAGCAGCCCGGGACAGGGGTCTTCCTATGGCTACACCTTC.

The genes are TRBV19 and TRBJ1-1; TRBD1 matches at 10 bases. Germline lookup yields CDR1 LNHDA and CDR2 SQIVND (reference sequence). The junction had 6 bases not matched to a gene; V was cut back by 5 bases and J by 6 bases. The CDR3 totals 14 residues. CDR3 bases: TGTGCCAGTAGTCCGACAGGGGGCTCGGCTGAAGCTTTCTTT. Residues: CASSPTGGSAEAFF.

The chain recombines TRBV7-2 with TRBJ1-1; 8 bases align to TRBD1. The CDR3 contains 14 residues. With V trimmed by 3 bases and J by 1 base, 1 base remained unmatched. The germline gives CDR1 SGHTA, CDR2 FQGNSA. CDR3 DNA sequence: TGTGCCAGCAGCTTCGGACAGGGGAACACTGAAGCTTTCTTT. Its protein product is CASSFGQGNTEAFF.

The rearrangement uses TRBV7-9 and TRBJ2-5; D gene uncertain. Germline V lookup: CDR1 SEHNR, CDR2 FQNEAQ (reference sequence). The CDR3 contains 16 residues. The ends were cut back, 3 bases at V and 2 bases at J, with 16 bases in the middle. CDR3 protein: CASSLGNPPGQETQYF. Here the CDR3 DNA reads TGTGCCAGCAGCTTGGGTAACCCTCCAGGTCAAGAGACCCAGTACTTC.

The gene calls are TRBV7-2 and TRBJ2-7; a possible D gene is TRBD1 (6 bases). With 6 bases removed from V and 5 bases from J, the gap between germline ends came to 11 bases. Germline loops: CDR1 SGHTA, CDR2 FQGNSA. This CDR3 has 12 residues. In DNA, the CDR3 is TGTGCCAGCAGAAAACAGGGCCACGAGCAGTACTTC. Its translation is CASRKQGHEQYF.

The CDR3 loop reads CASSRQGQSSPLHF. DNA of the CDR3: TGTGCCAGTAGTCGACAGGGGCAGAGTTCACCCCTCCACTTT. The rearrangement joins TRBV19 to TRBJ1-6, with TRBD1 identical over 8 bases. Trimming took 5 bases from V and 9 from J; bases not matched to a gene: 6. The germline V gene has CDR1 LNHDA and CDR2 SQIVND (reference sequence). The CDR3 is 14 amino acids.

This clone was picked up many times. This rearrangement joins TRBV5-4 to TRBJ1-1, with D possibly TRBD1 on 6 matching bases. V lost 4 bases and J lost 2, with 18 bases in between. CDR3 size: 16 residues. The germline CDR1 and CDR2 sequences are SGHNT and YYREEE (reference sequence). CDR3 bases: TGTGCCAGCAGCCCAGGGGTATCGGACAGAAACACTGAAGCTTTCTTT. Its translation: CASSPGVSDRNTEAFF.

The chain carries TRBV5-1 and TRBJ2-7, with 8 bases matching TRBD2. CDR3 length equals 15 residues. Germline CDR1 is SGHRS and CDR2 is YFSETQ. After removal of 2 bases from V and 0 bases from J, the junction contained 4 bases not matched to a gene. The CDR3 is CASSFTGGVSYEQYF. The CDR3 DNA sequence: TGCGCCAGCAGCTTCACGGGAGGGGTCTCCTACGAGCAGTACTTC.

As DNA, the CDR3 is TGTGCCAGCAGAGAAAGAAGGACTAGCGGTGAGCAGTTCTTC. It encodes CASRERRTSGEQFF. The chain is built from TRBV27 and TRBJ2-1, with 10 nucleotides matching TRBD2. Per the germline V gene, CDR1 is MNHEY and CDR2 is SMNVEV (reference sequence). Trimming at V came to 6 bases and at J to 9 bases, leaving 8 bases not matched to a gene. The CDR3 length is 14 residues.

This clone was seen just once. The rearrangement joins TRBV7-9 to TRBJ2-1, with 10 bases matching TRBD2. Unmatched junction bases numbered 5, after V lost 6 bases and J lost 0 bases. Looked up from germline, CDR1 is SEHNR and CDR2 is FQNEAQ (reference sequence). CDR3 length: 16 residues. The CDR3 protein is CASRQSGRASYNEQFF. The CDR3 nucleotides are TGTGCCAGCAGACAAAGCGGGAGGGCCTCCTACAATGAGCAGTTCTTC.

The chain uses TRBV25-1 and TRBJ1-5, with 9 nucleotides matching TRBD1. The germline CDR1 and CDR2 sequences are MGHDK and SYGVNS. This CDR3 comprises 14 residues. The V and J ends lost 11 bases and 5 bases, in that order; junction bases with no gene match: 10. CDR3 region: CAGSGTGQYQPQHF. The CDR3, as DNA: TGTGCCGGGTCCGGGACAGGGCAATATCAGCCCCAGCATTTT.

V and J are TRBV3-1 (or the pseudogene TRBV3-2) and TRBJ1-6, with D possibly being TRBD1 (6 bases). The V and J ends lost 1 base and 8 bases respectively, with 15 bases between them. Germline values: CDR1 LGHDT, CDR2 YNNKEL (reference sequence). CDR3 length: 16 residues. Here the CDR3 DNA reads TGTGCCAGCAGCCAAGCGTACGGGGGGCGAGATTCACCCCTCCACTTT. It encodes CASSQAYGGRDSPLHF.

This chain connects TRBV19 to TRBJ2-7; no definite D call. Trimming left V 10 bases short and J 0 bases short, with 13 bases between. CDR3 length equals 13 residues. The germline V gene has CDR1 LNHDA and CDR2 SQIVND (reference sequence). For the CDR3, the DNA is TGTGCCACCATGGGGTACACCTCCTACGAGCAGTACTTC. Amino acids: CATMGYTSYEQYF.

The chain combines TRBV6-1 with TRBJ2-7; 8 bases fit TRBD1. The CDR3 is 15 amino acids. The germline V gene encodes CDR1 MNHNS and CDR2 SASEGT. The V and J ends lost 2 bases and 3 bases, in that order; junction bases with no gene match: 6. The CDR3 spells CASSEQGQAFYEQYF. CDR3 sequence (DNA): TGTGCCAGCAGTGAACAGGGACAGGCATTCTACGAGCAGTACTTC.

The chain uses TRBV7-8 and TRBJ1-1; D call uncertain. This CDR3 is built from 13 residues. V was trimmed by 5 bases and J by 2 bases, leaving 9 bases between them. Per germline, CDR1 SGHVS and CDR2 FQNEAQ. The CDR3 nucleotides read TGTGCCAGCAGCGCGACGGGAAACACTGAAGCTTTCTTT. Residues: CASSATGNTEAFF.

The chain employs TRBV11-2 and TRBJ2-5, with a possible D match to TRBD1 (6 bases). The germline V gene has CDR1 SGHAT and CDR2 FQNNGV. The V end was cut by 6 bases, the J end by 7 bases, with 15 bases between. CDR3 length: 13 residues. The CDR3 region is CASSPGQSGTQYF. The CDR3 DNA is TGTGCCAGCAGTCCTGGACAGTCGGGGACCCAGTACTTC.